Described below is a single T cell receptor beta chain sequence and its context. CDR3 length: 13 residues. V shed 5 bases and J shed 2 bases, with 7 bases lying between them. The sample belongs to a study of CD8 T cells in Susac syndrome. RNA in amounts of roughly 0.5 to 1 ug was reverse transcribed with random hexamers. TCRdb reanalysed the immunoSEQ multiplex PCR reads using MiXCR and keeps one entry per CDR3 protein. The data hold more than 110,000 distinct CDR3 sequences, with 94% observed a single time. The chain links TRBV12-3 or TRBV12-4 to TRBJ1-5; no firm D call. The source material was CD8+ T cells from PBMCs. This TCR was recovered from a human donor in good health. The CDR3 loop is CASSAWGNQPQHF. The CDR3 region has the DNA TGTGCCAGCAGTGCGTGGGGCAATCAGCCCCAGCATTTT.